The T cell receptor beta chain under discussion was sequenced for a study of cytomegalovirus exposure and HLA in healthy donors. Primers included in the PCR were 60 Vbeta and 13 Jbeta primers. Assay: immunoSEQ multiplex PCR; the TCRdb copy retains only in-frame clones and omits some. The sample holds approximately 73,000 clones; 75% are singletons and the top ten take approximately 13%. This CDR3 is built from 15 residues. CDR1 is MDHEN, CDR2 SYDVKM, per germline. J gave up 0 bases and V 8 bases, and 8 bases lay outside the gene matches. The sequenced sample consisted of PBMCs. The chain combines TRBV28 with TRBJ2-7, with 9 bases matching TRBD1. This clonotype originated in a man in his 70s in good health and CMV-seronegative. In DNA, the CDR3 is TGTGCCAGCTCTTCACCGGGACAGGGCTCCTACGAGCAGTACTTC. Amino acids: CASSSPGQGSYEQYF.